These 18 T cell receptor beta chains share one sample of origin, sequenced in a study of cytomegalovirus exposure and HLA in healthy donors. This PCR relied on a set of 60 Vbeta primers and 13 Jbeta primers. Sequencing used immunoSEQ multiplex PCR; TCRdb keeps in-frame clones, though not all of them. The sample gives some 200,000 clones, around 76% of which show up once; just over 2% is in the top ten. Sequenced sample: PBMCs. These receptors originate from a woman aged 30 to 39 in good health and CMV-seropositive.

The CDR3 sequence: CASSLRQGSTEAFF. The CDR3, as DNA: TGCGCCAGCAGCTTGCGGCAGGGCTCCACTGAAGCTTTCTTT. The rearrangement joins TRBV5-1 to TRBJ1-1, with a tentative D call TRBD1 (5 bases). CDR3 length equals 14 residues. Per the germline V gene, CDR1 is SGHRS and CDR2 is YFSETQ. Trimming took off 1 base at V and 4 bases at J, with 11 bases between the two ends.

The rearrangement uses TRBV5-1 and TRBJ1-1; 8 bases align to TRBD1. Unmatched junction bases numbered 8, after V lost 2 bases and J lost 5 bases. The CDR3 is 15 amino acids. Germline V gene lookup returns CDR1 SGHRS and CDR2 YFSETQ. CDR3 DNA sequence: TGCGCCAGCAGCTTTGACAGGGGAGGTGGGACTGAAGCTTTCTTT. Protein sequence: CASSFDRGGGTEAFF.

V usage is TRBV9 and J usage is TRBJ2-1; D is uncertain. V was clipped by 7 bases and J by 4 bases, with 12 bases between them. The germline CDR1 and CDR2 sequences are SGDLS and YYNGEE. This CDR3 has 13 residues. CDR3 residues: CASGGEPYNEQFF. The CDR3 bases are TGTGCCAGCGGCGGAGAGCCTTACAATGAGCAGTTCTTC. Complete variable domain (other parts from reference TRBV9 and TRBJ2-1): DSGVTQTPKHLITATGQRVTLRCSPRSGDLSVYWYQQSLDQGLQFLIQYYNGEERAKGNILERFSAQQFPDLHSELNLSSLELGDSALYFCASGGEPYNEQFFGPGTRLTVL.

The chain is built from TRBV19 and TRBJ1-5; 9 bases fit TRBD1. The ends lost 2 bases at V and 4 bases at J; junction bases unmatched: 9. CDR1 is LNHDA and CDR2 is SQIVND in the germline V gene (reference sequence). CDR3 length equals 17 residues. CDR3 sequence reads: CASSISGTGLKNQPQHF. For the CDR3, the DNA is TGTGCCAGTAGTATATCCGGGACAGGGCTCAAGAATCAGCCCCAGCATTTT.

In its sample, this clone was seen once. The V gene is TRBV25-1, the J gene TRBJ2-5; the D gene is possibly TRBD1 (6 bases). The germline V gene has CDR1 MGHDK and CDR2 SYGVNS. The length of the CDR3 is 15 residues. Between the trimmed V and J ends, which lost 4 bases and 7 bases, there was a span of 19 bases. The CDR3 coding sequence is TGTGCCAGCAGTGGTACCTTAAGGGGGATGGGGACCCAGTACTTC. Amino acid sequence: CASSGTLRGMGTQYF.

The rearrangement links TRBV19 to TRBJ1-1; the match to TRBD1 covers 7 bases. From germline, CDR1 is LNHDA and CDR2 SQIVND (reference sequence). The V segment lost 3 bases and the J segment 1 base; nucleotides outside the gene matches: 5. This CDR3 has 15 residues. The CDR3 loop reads CASSIRGLSNTEAFF. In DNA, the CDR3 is TGTGCCAGTAGTATTAGGGGGCTATCGAACACTGAAGCTTTCTTT.

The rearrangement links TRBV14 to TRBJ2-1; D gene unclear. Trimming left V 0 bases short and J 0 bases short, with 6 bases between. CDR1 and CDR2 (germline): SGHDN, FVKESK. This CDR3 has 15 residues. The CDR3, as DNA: TGTGCCAGCAGCCAAGACGTGAGCTCCTACAATGAGCAGTTCTTC. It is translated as CASSQDVSSYNEQFF. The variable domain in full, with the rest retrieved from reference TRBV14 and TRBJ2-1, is EAGVTQFPSHSVIEKGQTVTLRCDPISGHDNLYWYRRVMGKEIKFLLHFVKESKQDESGMPNNRFLAERTGGTYSTLKVQPAELEDSGVYFCASSQDVSSYNEQFFGPGTRLTVL.

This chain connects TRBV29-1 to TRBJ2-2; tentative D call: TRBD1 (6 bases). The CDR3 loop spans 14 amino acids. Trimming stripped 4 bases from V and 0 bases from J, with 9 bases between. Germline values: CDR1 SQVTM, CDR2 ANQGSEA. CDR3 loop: CSVAPGANTGELFF. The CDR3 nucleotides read TGCAGCGTTGCCCCAGGGGCGAACACCGGGGAGCTGTTTTTT.

CDR3 DNA sequence: TGCGCCAGCAGCCAAGACCGGGATCTCGGCTCCTACGAGCAGTACTTC. The encoded protein is CASSQDRDLGSYEQYF. The V gene is TRBV4-1, the J gene TRBJ2-7, with a tentative D call TRBD2 (5 bases). Germline V lookup: CDR1 MGHRA, CDR2 YSYEKL. CDR3 length equals 16 residues. Trimming pared 0 bases from V and 0 bases from J, leaving 12 bases between.

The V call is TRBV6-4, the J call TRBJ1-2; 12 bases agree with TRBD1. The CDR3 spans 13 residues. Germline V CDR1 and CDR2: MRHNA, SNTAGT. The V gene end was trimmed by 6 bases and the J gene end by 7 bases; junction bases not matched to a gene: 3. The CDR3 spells CASSVGQGAGYTF. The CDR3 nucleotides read TGTGCCAGCAGCGTGGGACAGGGGGCTGGCTACACCTTC.

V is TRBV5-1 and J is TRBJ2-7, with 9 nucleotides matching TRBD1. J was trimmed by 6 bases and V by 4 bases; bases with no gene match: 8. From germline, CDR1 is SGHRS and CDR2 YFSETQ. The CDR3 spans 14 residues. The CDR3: CASSPGQGGGEQYF. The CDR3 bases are TGCGCCAGCAGCCCGGGACAGGGAGGTGGCGAGCAGTACTTC.

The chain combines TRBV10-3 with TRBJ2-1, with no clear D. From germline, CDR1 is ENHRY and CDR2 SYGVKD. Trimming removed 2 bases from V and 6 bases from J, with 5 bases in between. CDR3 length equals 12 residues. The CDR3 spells CAISEGVNEQFF. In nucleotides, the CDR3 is TGTGCCATCAGTGAGGGAGTCAATGAGCAGTTCTTC.

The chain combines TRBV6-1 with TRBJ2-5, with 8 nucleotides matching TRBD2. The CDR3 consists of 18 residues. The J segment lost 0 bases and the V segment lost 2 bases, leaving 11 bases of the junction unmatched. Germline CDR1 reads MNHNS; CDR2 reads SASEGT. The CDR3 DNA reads TGTGCCAGCAGTGAATGGGGTAGCGGGGACTTGTACCAAGAGACCCAGTACTTC. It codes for CASSEWGSGDLYQETQYF.

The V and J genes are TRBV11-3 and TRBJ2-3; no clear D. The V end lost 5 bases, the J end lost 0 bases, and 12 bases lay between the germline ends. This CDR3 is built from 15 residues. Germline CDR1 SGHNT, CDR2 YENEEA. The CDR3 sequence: CASSPSGSSTDTQYF. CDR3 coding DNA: TGTGCCAGCAGCCCCTCCGGGTCTAGCACAGATACGCAGTATTTT. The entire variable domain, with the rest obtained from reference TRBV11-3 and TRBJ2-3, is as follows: EAGVVQSPRYKIIEKKQPVAFWCNPISGHNTLYWYLQNLGQGPELLIRYENEEAVDDSQLPKDRFSAERLKGVDSTLKIQPAELGDSAVYLCASSPSGSSTDTQYFGPGTRLTVL.

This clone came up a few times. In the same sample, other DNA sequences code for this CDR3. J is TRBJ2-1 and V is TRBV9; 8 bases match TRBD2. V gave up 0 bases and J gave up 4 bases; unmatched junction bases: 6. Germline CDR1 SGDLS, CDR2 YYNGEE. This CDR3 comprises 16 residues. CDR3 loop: CASSVAGQRGYNEQFF. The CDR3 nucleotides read TGTGCCAGCAGCGTAGCTGGCCAGCGGGGGTACAATGAGCAGTTCTTC.

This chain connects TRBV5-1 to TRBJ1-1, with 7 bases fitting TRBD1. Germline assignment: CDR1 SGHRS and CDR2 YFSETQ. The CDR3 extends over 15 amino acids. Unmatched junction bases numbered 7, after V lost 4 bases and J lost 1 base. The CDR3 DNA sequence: TGCGCCAGCAGCAACCCAGGGGGTTGGAACACTGAAGCTTTCTTT. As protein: CASSNPGGWNTEAFF. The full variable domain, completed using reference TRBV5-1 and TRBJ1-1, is KAGVTQTPRYLIKTRGQQVTLSCSPISGHRSVSWYQQTPGQGLQFLFEYFSETQRNKGNFPGRFSGRQFSNSRSEMNVSTLELGDSALYLCASSNPGGWNTEAFFGQGTRLTVV.

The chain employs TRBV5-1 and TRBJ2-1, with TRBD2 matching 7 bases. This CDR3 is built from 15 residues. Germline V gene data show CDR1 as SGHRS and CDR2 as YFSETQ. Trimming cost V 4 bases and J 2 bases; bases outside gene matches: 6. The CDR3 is CASSPGGSAYNEQFF. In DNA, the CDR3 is TGCGCCAGCAGCCCGGGAGGCAGCGCCTACAATGAGCAGTTCTTC.

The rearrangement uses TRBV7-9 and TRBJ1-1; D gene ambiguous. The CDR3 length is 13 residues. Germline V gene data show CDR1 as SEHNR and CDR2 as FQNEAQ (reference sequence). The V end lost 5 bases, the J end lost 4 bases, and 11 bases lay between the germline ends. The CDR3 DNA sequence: TGTGCCAGCAGCATCGGAGCAGCCACTGAAGCTTTCTTT. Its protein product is CASSIGAATEAFF.